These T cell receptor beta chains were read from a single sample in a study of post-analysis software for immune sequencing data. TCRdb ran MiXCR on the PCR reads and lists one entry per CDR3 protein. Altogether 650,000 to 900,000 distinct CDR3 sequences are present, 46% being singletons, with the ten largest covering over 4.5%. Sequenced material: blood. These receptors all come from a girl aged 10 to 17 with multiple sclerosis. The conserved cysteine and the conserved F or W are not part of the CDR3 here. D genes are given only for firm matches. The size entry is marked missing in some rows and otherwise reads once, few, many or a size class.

CDR3 protein: SAYPGTGLGSAYNEQY
clone size: -
CDR3 length: 16
D gene: TRBD1
V gene: TRBV29-1

CDR3 protein: ASSGGGTSGAETQY
clone size: -
CDR3 length: 14
D gene: TRBD2
V gene: TRBV4-3

CDR3 protein: ASTVGGGGNQPQH
clone size: -
CDR3 length: 13
D gene: TRBD1
V gene: TRBV12-3/TRBV12-4

CDR3 protein: SVPGTGLNYGYT
clone size: -
CDR3 length: 12
D gene: TRBD1
V gene: TRBV29-1

CDR3 protein: ASSPQTGEAQETQY
clone size: -
CDR3 length: 14
D gene: TRBD1
V gene: TRBV12-3/TRBV12-4

CDR3 protein: ASSVAPQGGLSGANVLT
clone size: -
CDR3 length: 17
D gene: -
V gene: TRBV9

CDR3 protein: ASSGGQRALITDTQY
clone size: -
CDR3 length: 15
D gene: -
V gene: TRBV5-5

CDR3 protein: ASSQEVASSYEQY
clone size: -
CDR3 length: 13
D gene: -
V gene: TRBV4-1

CDR3 protein: SVDLADNSYQPQH
clone size: -
CDR3 length: 13
D gene: -
V gene: TRBV29-1

CDR3 protein: ASSPWTDIATNEKLF
clone size: -
CDR3 length: 15
D gene: -
V gene: TRBV18

CDR3 protein: ASSLVAGVDTGELF
clone size: -
CDR3 length: 14
D gene: TRBD2
V gene: TRBV5-1

CDR3 protein: ASFGSPLANEQY
clone size: once
CDR3 length: 12
D gene: -
V gene: TRBV5-1

CDR3 protein: ASRDGLSAQY
clone size: few
CDR3 length: 10
D gene: -
V gene: TRBV12-3/TRBV12-4

CDR3 protein: ASSWGVYEQY
clone size: -
CDR3 length: 10
D gene: -
V gene: TRBV28

CDR3 protein: ASSISPGQGNQPQH
clone size: -
CDR3 length: 14
D gene: -
V gene: TRBV6-6

CDR3 protein: ASSSGRPSYNEQF
clone size: many
CDR3 length: 13
D gene: TRBD2
V gene: TRBV5-1

CDR3 protein: ASSFGLEETQY
clone size: many
CDR3 length: 11
D gene: -
V gene: TRBV27

CDR3 protein: ASSLALGGGNIQY
clone size: many
CDR3 length: 13
D gene: -
V gene: TRBV12-3/TRBV12-4

CDR3 protein: ASSLRNLETQY
clone size: -
CDR3 length: 11
D gene: -
V gene: TRBV13

CDR3 protein: SASYGRETQY
clone size: -
CDR3 length: 10
D gene: -
V gene: TRBV20-1

CDR3 protein: SATLINEQY
clone size: -
CDR3 length: 9
D gene: -
V gene: TRBV20-1

CDR3 protein: ASSLVGSGQSVRSTDTQY
clone size: -
CDR3 length: 18
D gene: TRBD1
V gene: TRBV7-9

CDR3 protein: SASLETQY
clone size: few
CDR3 length: 8
D gene: -
V gene: TRBV20-1

CDR3 protein: ATSRDTTDTQY
clone size: few
CDR3 length: 11
D gene: -
V gene: TRBV15

CDR3 protein: SARVEQAPQETQY
clone size: -
CDR3 length: 13
D gene: -
V gene: TRBV20-1

CDR3 protein: ASSLNAGVETQY
clone size: few
CDR3 length: 12
D gene: -
V gene: TRBV5-6

CDR3 protein: ASSLTSPRGQGYEQY
clone size: -
CDR3 length: 15
D gene: TRBD1
V gene: TRBV5-6

CDR3 protein: ASRGQGDPYEQY
clone size: -
CDR3 length: 12
D gene: TRBD1
V gene: TRBV6-5

CDR3 protein: ASSPASARHNPYNNEQF
clone size: -
CDR3 length: 17
D gene: -
V gene: TRBV7-2

CDR3 protein: ASSTKGRDSYEQY
clone size: few
CDR3 length: 13
D gene: -
V gene: TRBV19

CDR3 protein: ASSLFLSVGTDTQY
clone size: few
CDR3 length: 14
D gene: -
V gene: TRBV6-6

CDR3 protein: SASQGQGSTYGYT
clone size: -
CDR3 length: 13
D gene: TRBD1
V gene: TRBV20-1

CDR3 protein: ASSLAGPSNTEAF
clone size: few
CDR3 length: 13
D gene: -
V gene: TRBV12-3/TRBV12-4

CDR3 protein: APALLWEITGGDLNTEAF
clone size: few
CDR3 length: 18
D gene: -
V gene: TRBV21-1

CDR3 protein: ASSLVEASEEY
clone size: -
CDR3 length: 11
D gene: -
V gene: TRBV7-2

CDR3 protein: ASSNSPRGNIQY
clone size: few
CDR3 length: 12
D gene: -
V gene: TRBV7-2

CDR3 protein: ASSLRGQGAYNEQF
clone size: -
CDR3 length: 14
D gene: TRBD1
V gene: TRBV7-9

CDR3 protein: ATSRGELAVHNEQF
clone size: -
CDR3 length: 14
D gene: TRBD2
V gene: TRBV15

CDR3 protein: ASSRVLAGDTQY
clone size: -
CDR3 length: 12
D gene: -
V gene: TRBV9

CDR3 protein: ASSVALASTDTQY
clone size: -
CDR3 length: 13
D gene: -
V gene: TRBV9

CDR3 protein: ASSYTLARYEQY
clone size: once
CDR3 length: 12
D gene: TRBD2
V gene: TRBV6-6

CDR3 protein: ASSLAGETGRWDEQY
clone size: -
CDR3 length: 15
D gene: -
V gene: TRBV5-6

CDR3 protein: ASSRLAGDITGYEQY
clone size: once
CDR3 length: 15
D gene: TRBD2
V gene: TRBV6-1

CDR3 protein: ASSPTKAGGTDTQY
clone size: few
CDR3 length: 14
D gene: -
V gene: TRBV4-2

CDR3 protein: ATSRGDRVANEQF
clone size: -
CDR3 length: 13
D gene: TRBD1
V gene: TRBV15

CDR3 protein: ASSYSQRLDNEQF
clone size: -
CDR3 length: 13
D gene: -
V gene: TRBV6-6

CDR3 protein: ASSVVAGSYEQY
clone size: -
CDR3 length: 12
D gene: -
V gene: TRBV9

CDR3 protein: ASARAGGTETQY
clone size: -
CDR3 length: 12
D gene: TRBD2
V gene: TRBV5-1

CDR3 protein: ASTTLARSTDTQY
clone size: few
CDR3 length: 13
D gene: -
V gene: TRBV27

CDR3 protein: SARDYLSTEQY
clone size: few
CDR3 length: 11
D gene: TRBD2
V gene: TRBV20-1